This T cell receptor (beta chain) originates from a study of cytomegalovirus exposure and HLA in healthy donors listed by TCRdb under 2017. The study in broad terms: An earlier analysis of approximately 640 of the donors reported 250 to 300 Gb of sequence data and roughly 110 million unique TCR beta sequences from 150 million to 200 million T cells. Among some 400 genotyped donors of the cohort, an average of roughly 240,000 unique TCR beta nucleotide sequences were sequenced per donor, roughly 20% of them non-productive. Roughly 320 gigabases of sequencing data and approximately 91 million unique TCR sequences made up an early release that covered several hundred HLA-typed donors. An earlier analysis of nearly 600 of the donors applied high-throughput TCR beta sequencing to assess whether each TCR beta V gene segment acted as functional or pseudogenic. The number of typed donors differed by locus: roughly 629-640 for A, B, C, DRB1 and DQB1; 500 to 550 for DQA1; some 590 for DPA1; and around 450 for DPB1. The study was designed to test whether signatures of past pathogen exposure could be identified by cataloging public T cell receptors. Roughly five DR-DQ haplotypes were handled as single units for association and clustering, since linkage in the cohort was strong. A later genetic analysis took genome-wide SNP genotypes for about three fifths of the 666 donors and used that subset as a discovery cohort. Of the approximately 400 genotyped donors, over 65% fell in the genetic ancestry cluster associated with self-reported Caucasian donors. Alongside the repertoire data, information on donor age, sex, ethnicity and CMV serostatus was compiled. Every discovery cohort repertoire had been produced on one sequencing platform. The study used immunosequencing to profile the T cell repertoires of several hundred subjects and linked those repertoires to cytomegalovirus serostatus. Class I and class II HLA loci were covered by the typing at four-digit resolution. A later analysis re-examined previously published TCR beta repertoires from more than 550 donors and added high-resolution HLA genotyping to investigate patterns of TCR occurrence. High-throughput TCR immunosequencing, statistical association of individual TCRs with disease status, and machine learning were combined to predict cytomegalovirus infection status. Besides the first cohort of around 700 subjects, a separate validation cohort made up of 120 different subjects was used. Rather than using new phenotypic data, the later analysis identified candidate immune exposures from TCR beta sequences and from how often those sequences occurred across donors.

Findings and caveats that apply to the study as a whole: A further reported finding was that TCR beta sequences accurately predicted the HLA-A and HLA-B alleles for most subjects in the first cohort. In a later analysis, most CMV-associated TCR beta chains were found to appear HLA-restricted, with HLA associations seemingly driven largely by CMV exposure. In an earlier analysis of some 500 of the donors, most TCR beta V segments appeared in productive rearrangements about 90% or about 30% of the time, broadly matching IMGT annotations. When HLA alleles, especially DR and DQ, strongly co-occurred, TCR associations were difficult to assign to individual alleles. Presence/absence analyses assumed roughly uniform sequencing depth across donors, an assumption that may not hold. The earlier analysis of about 600 of the donors excluded over 15 rarely observed V segments, including chromosome 9 orphons, because counts were too low. A total of 164 TCR beta chains were listed by the study as associated with cytomegalovirus. Immune exposure information for the cohort was limited to CMV serostatus. Specific HLA alleles were associated with 15,000 to 20,000 TCR beta sequences at a false discovery rate of 0.05 in a later analysis. The authors suggested that the approach could potentially be generalized to other disease states and immunological phenotypes. Several of the top co-occurrence clusters appeared to be linked to parvovirus B19, influenza, CMV and Epstein-Barr virus, according to a later analysis. Some IMGT-functional V segments, including TRBV6-2 and TRBV6-3, could not be told apart with the 87-base-pair reads, so those segments were excluded. A cluster of highly shared sequence variants was judged likely to represent a technical artifact of the sequencing pipeline. A later genetic analysis associated a missense DCLRE1C variant with V-gene and J-gene trimming of TCR beta chains, and an independent cohort replicated the association. Because HLA typing was unavailable for some donors at each locus, only the typed subset was used in association tests. Cytomegalovirus status was reported to be diagnosed by the classifier with high specificity and sensitivity in both the original and validation cohorts. In vitro tests confirmed that a few of the cytomegalovirus-associated TCR beta chains recognize cytomegalovirus antigens. A later analysis found that TCR association rates varied across HLA loci, with DRB1 alleles showing the most associated TCRs and HLA-C alleles the fewest. A later genetic analysis reported fewer N-insertions in productive TCRs among donors in an Asian-associated ancestry cluster than the roughly 720-donor mean. Linkage disequilibrium might explain the correlated functional status among segregating V segments, but an unknown experimental factor could not be ruled out. Most TCR sequences were seen in very few donors, while some public TCRs were found in many individuals. Compared with equally common non-associated chains, HLA-associated TCR beta chains in a later analysis were more clonally expanded and had lower generation probabilities. The cohort was sequenced for TCR beta chains only, and without alpha or paired-chain data the features that could be detected were limited.

A note on this clone: The clone's antigen remains unknown. No much larger clone exists at a distance of one base, and base qualities are not known.

The cohort was made up of 666 healthy bone marrow donors. At the time of sampling, every cohort member was nominally healthy, though immune exposures that went unrecorded were likely present. The donor tested CMV seronegative and was one of the 352 seronegative cohort members. Each donor provided a peripheral blood sample, and peripheral blood mononuclear cells were used for TCR beta sequencing. The Qiagen DNeasy Blood Extraction Kit was used to extract genomic DNA from the blood cell samples. The germline V gene yields KGHSH for CDR1 and LQKENI for CDR2. From its cysteine to its phenylalanine, the CDR3 spans 14 amino acids. Only CDR3 DNA remains: 42 bases, in frame from the first base. Relative to germline, V is 2 bases shorter and J is 3 bases shorter, with 10 bases between their ends. Libraries were built with the immunoSEQ multiplex PCR assay. For the multiplex PCR, a mixture combining 60 forward primers for TCR Vbeta segments and 13 reverse primers for TCR Jbeta segments was used. The CDR3 region of rearranged TCR beta genes was amplified from genomic DNA with a multiplex PCR assay. On the Illumina HiSeq System, the amplified TCR beta libraries were sequenced as 87-base-pair reads. In the original analysis: Across the roughly 700 repertoires, a later analysis counted tens of millions of unique TCR beta chains, 9.5 million to 12 million of which were shared by at least two donors. Raw reads were error-corrected and collapsed into unique sequences by a nearest-neighbor algorithm in which closely related sequences were merged to remove PCR and sequencing errors. V, D and J gene segments were assigned by aligning CDR3 sequences to IMGT reference sequences. For a sequence to be retained, at least a six-nucleotide match to both a V gene segment and a J gene segment was required. A rearrangement was called productive if the CDR3 had no stop codons and remained in frame with V and J, and every other rearrangement was called non-productive. Following IMGT convention, CDR3 was defined as the stretch from the second conserved V-encoded cysteine to the conserved J-encoded phenylalanine. The earlier analysis of approximately 500 of the donors excluded sequences that lacked an unambiguous match to a single V gene segment. An earlier analysis of just under 600 of the donors called V segments functional above 56.7% productive rearrangements and segregating when the between-donor standard deviation exceeded 5%. A statistical classification framework was developed to diagnose cytomegalovirus status using the catalog of TCR beta chain sequences. In a later analysis, TCR nucleotide sequences were compared against IMGT/GENE-DB human TR gene sequences so that V and J genes could be assigned. Using the TCRdist pipeline, a later analysis assigned CDR3 sequences along with most-parsimonious VDJ recombination scenarios. In a later analysis, every TCR beta chain was defined by the combination of its CDR3 amino acid sequence and its V-gene family, and reads without a unique V-gene family were dropped. In a later analysis, approximately 640 highly shared, low-generation-probability nucleotide sequences were removed to address suspected cross-contamination and a sequencing artifact. For each public chain, a later analysis derived a clonal expansion index from normalized ranks of inferred template counts within each repertoire. Generation probabilities in a later analysis came from a VDJ recombination model fitted to out-of-frame rearrangements, and those results were checked against IGoR. A later analysis scored TCR-TCR, TCR-HLA and TCR-CMV co-occurrence with hypergeometric tests, applying a repertoire-size bias correction to TCR pairs. A later analysis estimated false discovery rates by permuting HLA or CMV assignments 20 times. In a later analysis, co-occurring TCRs were grouped with DBSCAN, and TCRdist sequence similarity was added when clustering was performed within HLA-allele-positive subsets. Repertoires with fewer than 30,000 or more than 120,000 public chains were left out of co-occurrence clustering, as were four to six repertoires with anomalous nucleotide sharing. The table was pulled from immuneACCESS by TCRdb, which kept in-frame rearrangements only. Such tables lose some clones; where checked, under half of the loss comes from unresolved V genes, and the rest has no known cause. V, J and clone size reflect that table, while D and trimming were determined from the DNA. Here the sample has some 160,000 clones; over 60% occur a single time. In total, the top ten clones hold 1.5% to 2% of the sample.

The sequence was obtained from a woman aged 25 to 45 in good health and CMV-seronegative. The sequencing sample was made of PBMCs. Recombination joined TRBV18 with TRBJ1-1; a tentative D match to TRBD1 spans 6 bases. The encoded CDR3 is CASSPGGAHTEAFF. The nucleotide sequence is TGTGCCAGCTCACCAGGGGGGGCTCACACTGAAGCTTTCTTT.